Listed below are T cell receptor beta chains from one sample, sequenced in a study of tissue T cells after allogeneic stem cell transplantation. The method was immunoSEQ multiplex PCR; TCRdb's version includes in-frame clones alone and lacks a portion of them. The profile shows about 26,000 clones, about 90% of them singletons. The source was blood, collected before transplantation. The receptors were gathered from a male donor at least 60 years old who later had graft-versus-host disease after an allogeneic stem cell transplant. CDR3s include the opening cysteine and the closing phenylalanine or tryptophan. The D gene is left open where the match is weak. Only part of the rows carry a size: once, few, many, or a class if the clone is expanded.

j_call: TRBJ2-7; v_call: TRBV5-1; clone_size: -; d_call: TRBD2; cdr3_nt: TGCGCCAGTGGACTAGCGGGGAATTACGAGCAGTACTTC; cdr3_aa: CASGLAGNYEQYF
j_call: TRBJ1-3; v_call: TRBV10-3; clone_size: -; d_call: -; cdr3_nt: TGTGCCATCCGGGACCCACCTTCAAACACCATATATTTT; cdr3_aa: CAIRDPPSNTIYF
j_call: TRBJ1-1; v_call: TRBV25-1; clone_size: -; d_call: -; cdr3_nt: TGTGCCAGCAGTCCCGGACCGGCGAACACTGAAGCTTTCTTT; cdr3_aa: CASSPGPANTEAFF
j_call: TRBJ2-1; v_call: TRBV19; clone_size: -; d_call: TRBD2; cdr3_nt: TGTGCCAGCCAAACAATAGGGGGGACTAGCGGGAGTGGGAATGAGCAGTTCTTC; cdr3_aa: CASQTIGGTSGSGNEQFF
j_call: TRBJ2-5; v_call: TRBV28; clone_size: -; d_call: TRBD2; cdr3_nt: TGTGCCAGCAGGGTGGGACTAAAAGAGACCCAGTACTTC; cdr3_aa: CASRVGLKETQYF
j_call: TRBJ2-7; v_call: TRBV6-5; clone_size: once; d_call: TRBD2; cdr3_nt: TGTGCCAGCAGCCCACCGGGGGAGGGAAGCGAGCAGTACTTC; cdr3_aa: CASSPPGEGSEQYF
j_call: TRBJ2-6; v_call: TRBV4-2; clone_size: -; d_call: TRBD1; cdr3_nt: TGTGCCAGCAGCCAAGAATTCAGATCAGGGGGCGCTGGGGCCAACGTCCTGACTTTC; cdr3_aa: CASSQEFRSGGAGANVLTF
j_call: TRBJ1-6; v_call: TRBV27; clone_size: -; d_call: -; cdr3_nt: TGTGCCGCCCCTGCTGGGGGAAAAGATTCACCCCTCCACTTT; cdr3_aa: CAAPAGGKDSPLHF
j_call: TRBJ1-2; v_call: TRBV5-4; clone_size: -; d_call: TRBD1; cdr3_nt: TGTGCCAGCGGAAATAGGGACAGCCCCATCGGTGGCTACACCTTC; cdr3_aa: CASGNRDSPIGGYTF
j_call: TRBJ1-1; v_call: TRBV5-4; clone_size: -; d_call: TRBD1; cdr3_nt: TGTGCCAGCAGCCCATCTCGGGACAGGGGACGTATTGGGACTGAAGCTTTCTTT; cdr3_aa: CASSPSRDRGRIGTEAFF
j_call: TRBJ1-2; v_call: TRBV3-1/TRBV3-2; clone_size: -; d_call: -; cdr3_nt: TGTGCCAGCAGCCAGGGTAAAAACTATGGCTACACCTTC; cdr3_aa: CASSQGKNYGYTF
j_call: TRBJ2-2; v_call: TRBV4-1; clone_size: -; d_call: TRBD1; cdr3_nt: TGCGCCAGCAGCCACACGACCGGGACAGGGAACACCGGGGAGCTGTTTTTT; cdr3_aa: CASSHTTGTGNTGELFF
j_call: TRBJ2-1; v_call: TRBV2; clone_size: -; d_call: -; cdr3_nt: TGTGCCAGCAGCATCAAAAATGAGCAGTTCTTC; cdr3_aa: CASSIKNEQFF
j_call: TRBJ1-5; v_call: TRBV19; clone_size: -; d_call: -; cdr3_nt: TGTGCCAGTTCGGACATCTCCAATCAGCCCCAGCATTTT; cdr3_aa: CASSDISNQPQHF
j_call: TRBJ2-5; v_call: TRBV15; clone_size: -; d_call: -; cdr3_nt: TGTGCCACCAGCAGAGCGGCAGGGGCGGAGTGGGAGACCCAGTACTTC; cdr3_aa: CATSRAAGAEWETQYF
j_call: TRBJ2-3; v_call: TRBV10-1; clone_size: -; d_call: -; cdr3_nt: TGCGCCAGCAGTGAAGGCCCCCGCGACTACACAGATACGCAGTATTTT; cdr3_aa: CASSEGPRDYTDTQYF
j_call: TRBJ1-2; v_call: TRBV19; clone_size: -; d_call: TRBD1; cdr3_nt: TGTGCCAGTAACGCTCAGACAGGGACGGATAGAGGTGGCTACACCTTC; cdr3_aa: CASNAQTGTDRGGYTF
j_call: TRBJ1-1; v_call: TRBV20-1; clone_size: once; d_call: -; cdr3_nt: TGCAGTGCTAGGTGGGGAACTGAAGCTTTCTTT; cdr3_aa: CSARWGTEAFF
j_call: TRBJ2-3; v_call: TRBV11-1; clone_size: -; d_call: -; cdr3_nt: TGTGCCAGCAGCCTTCAGGGATACACAGATACGCAGTATTTT; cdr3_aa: CASSLQGYTDTQYF
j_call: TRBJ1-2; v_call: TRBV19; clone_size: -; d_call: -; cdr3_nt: TGTGCCAGTAGTGGGGCGGCCAGGGGAAGAGATGGCTACACCTTC; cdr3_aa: CASSGAARGRDGYTF
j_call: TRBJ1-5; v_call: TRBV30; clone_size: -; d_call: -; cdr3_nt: TGTGCCTGGACTTCATTCTCCGGGACTTTCAATCAGCCCCAGCATTTT; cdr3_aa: CAWTSFSGTFNQPQHF
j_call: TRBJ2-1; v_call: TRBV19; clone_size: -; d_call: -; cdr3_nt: TGTGCCAGTAGTCCCCCGACCCCGCGGGAAGTTGAGCAGTTCTTC; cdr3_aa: CASSPPTPREVEQFF
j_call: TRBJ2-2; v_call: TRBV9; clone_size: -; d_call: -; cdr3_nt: TGTGCCAGCAGCGCAGATCCCCAGAACACCGGGGAGCTGTTTTTT; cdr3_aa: CASSADPQNTGELFF
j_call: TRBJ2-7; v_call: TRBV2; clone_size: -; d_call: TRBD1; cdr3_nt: TGTGCCAGCAGTCGCCCTGGGACAGATTACGAGCAGTACTTC; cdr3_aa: CASSRPGTDYEQYF
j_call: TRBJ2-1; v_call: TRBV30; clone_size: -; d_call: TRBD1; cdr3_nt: TGTGCCTGGAGTCCCTGGGGACAGCCCGACAATGAGCAGTTCTTC; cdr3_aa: CAWSPWGQPDNEQFF
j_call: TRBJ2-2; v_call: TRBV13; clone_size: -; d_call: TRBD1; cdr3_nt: TGTGCCAGCGGACAGGGGGCGCGAGGCGGGGAGCTGTTTTTT; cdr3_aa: CASGQGARGGELFF
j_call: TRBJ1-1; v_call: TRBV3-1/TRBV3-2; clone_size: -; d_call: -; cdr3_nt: TGTGCCAGCAGCCAAGATCGGGGGGGAGGGACTGAAGCTTTCTTT; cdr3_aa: CASSQDRGGGTEAFF
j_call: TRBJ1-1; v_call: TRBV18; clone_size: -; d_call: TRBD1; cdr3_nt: TGTGCCAGCTCACCAGGGACAGGGGATGAAGCTTTCTTT; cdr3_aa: CASSPGTGDEAFF
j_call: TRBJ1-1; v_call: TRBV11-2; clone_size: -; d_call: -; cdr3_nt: TGTGCCAGCAACTTATTTAGTGGACTGAACACTGAAGCTTTCTTT; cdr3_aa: CASNLFSGLNTEAFF
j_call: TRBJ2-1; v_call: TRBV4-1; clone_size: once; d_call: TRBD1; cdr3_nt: TGCGCCAGCAAATGGGACAGGGGCTACAATGAGCAGTTCTTC; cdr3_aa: CASKWDRGYNEQFF
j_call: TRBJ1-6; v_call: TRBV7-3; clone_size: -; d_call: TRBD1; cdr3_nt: TGTGCCAGCAGCGCCGGGACAGGGGGCTTCTCACCCCTCCACTTT; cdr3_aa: CASSAGTGGFSPLHF
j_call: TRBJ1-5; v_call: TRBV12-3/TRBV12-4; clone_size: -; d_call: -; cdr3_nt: TGTGCCAGCAAACCGGATAGCAATCAGCCCCAGCATTTT; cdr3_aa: CASKPDSNQPQHF
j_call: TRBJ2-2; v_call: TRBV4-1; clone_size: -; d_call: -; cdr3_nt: TGCGCCAGCAGCCAAGAAGCCCAGGGGACCGGGGAGCTGTTTTTT; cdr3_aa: CASSQEAQGTGELFF
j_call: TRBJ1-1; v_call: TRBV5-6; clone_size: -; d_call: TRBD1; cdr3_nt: TGTGCCAGCAGCCCCCGGTGGGCAGGGGGTTCAGCTTTCTTT; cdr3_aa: CASSPRWAGGSAFF
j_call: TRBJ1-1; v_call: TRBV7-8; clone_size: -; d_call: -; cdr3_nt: TGTGCCAGCAGCTTAGTGAGGGGGACTGAAGCTTTCTTT; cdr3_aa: CASSLVRGTEAFF
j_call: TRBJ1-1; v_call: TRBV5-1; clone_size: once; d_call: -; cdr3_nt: TGCGCCAGCAGCTTGGCACAGACGGCTGAAGCTTTCTTT; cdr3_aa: CASSLAQTAEAFF
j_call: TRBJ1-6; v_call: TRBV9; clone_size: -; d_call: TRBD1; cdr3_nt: TGTGCCAGCAGGGGCGCCGGGACAGGGGACTCACCCCTCCACTTT; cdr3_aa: CASRGAGTGDSPLHF
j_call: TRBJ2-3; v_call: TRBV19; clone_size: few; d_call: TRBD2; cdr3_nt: TGTGCCAGTAGTACTAGGACTAGCGGGAGAGATACGCAGTATTTT; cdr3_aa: CASSTRTSGRDTQYF
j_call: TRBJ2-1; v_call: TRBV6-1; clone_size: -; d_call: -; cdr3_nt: TGTGCCAGCAGTGAAGTTCCAGGGGCCAGGGGCTCCTACAATGAGCAGTTCTTC; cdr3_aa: CASSEVPGARGSYNEQFF
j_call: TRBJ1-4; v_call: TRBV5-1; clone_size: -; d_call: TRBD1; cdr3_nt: TGCGCCAGCAGCTTGGCGGGACAGGCTGCAACTAATGAAAAACTGTTTTTT; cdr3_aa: CASSLAGQAATNEKLFF
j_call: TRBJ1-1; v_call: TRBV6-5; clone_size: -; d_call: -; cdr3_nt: TGTGCCAGCACCACGTCCGGTGGGGCCAACACTGAAGCTTTCTTT; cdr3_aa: CASTTSGGANTEAFF
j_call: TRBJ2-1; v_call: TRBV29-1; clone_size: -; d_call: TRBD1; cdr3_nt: TGCAGCGTTGAGGGAGGGACAGGGTATCAGCGGACCGTGATGAATGAGCAGTTCTTC; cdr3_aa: CSVEGGTGYQRTVMNEQFF
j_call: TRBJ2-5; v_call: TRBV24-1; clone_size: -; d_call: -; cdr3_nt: TGTGCCACCAGTGATTTGCGCACAGCGGCAGAGACCCAGTACTTC; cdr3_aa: CATSDLRTAAETQYF
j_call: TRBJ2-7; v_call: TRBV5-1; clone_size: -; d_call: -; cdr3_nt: TGCGCCAGCAGCTTGGCGTACGAGCAGTACTTC; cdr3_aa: CASSLAYEQYF
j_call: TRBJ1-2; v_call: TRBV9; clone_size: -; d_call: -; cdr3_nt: TGTGCCAGCAGCGTGAATACAGGGCTTGGCTACACCTTC; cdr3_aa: CASSVNTGLGYTF
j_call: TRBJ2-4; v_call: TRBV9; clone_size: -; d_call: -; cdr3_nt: TGTGCCAGCAGCGTAGAGGCTAGCCGGCAAAACATTCAGTACTTC; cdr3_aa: CASSVEASRQNIQYF
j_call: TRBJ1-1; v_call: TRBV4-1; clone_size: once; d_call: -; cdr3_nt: TGCGCCAGCAGCCCGACAGTGAACACTGAAGCTTTCTTT; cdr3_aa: CASSPTVNTEAFF
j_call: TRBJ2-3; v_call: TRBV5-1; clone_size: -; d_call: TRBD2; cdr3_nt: TGCGCCAGCAGCCCCTCGGGGGGGTTGACAGATACGCAGTATTTT; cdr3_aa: CASSPSGGLTDTQYF
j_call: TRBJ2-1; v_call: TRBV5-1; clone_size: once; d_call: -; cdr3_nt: TGCGCCAGCAGCTTGGCCATTGGCTCCTACAATGAGCAGTTCTTC; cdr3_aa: CASSLAIGSYNEQFF
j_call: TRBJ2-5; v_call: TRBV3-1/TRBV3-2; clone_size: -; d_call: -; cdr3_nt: TGTGCCAGCAGCCAAGATGTGAAGACCCAGTACTTC; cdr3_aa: CASSQDVKTQYF